This T cell receptor (beta chain) was identified during a study of identical twins. This clonotype has a handful of counts. TCRdb re-analysed the 5' RACE reads in MiXCR, keeping a single row per CDR3 protein. The data hold about 470,000 distinct CDR3 sequences, with 20% to 25% observed a single time. Trimming shortened V by 0 bases and J by 4 bases, and 17 bases separated the two germline ends. Germline assignment: CDR1 MNHEY and CDR2 SVGAGI. The length of the CDR3 is 17 residues. These data are also associated with another study on T cells expressing NK-cell markers. This second study notes: The contribution of dominant NKG2C+ clonotypes to CD8+ T cells in about six donors was roughly 1.0-7.5%.

The sequence was obtained from a woman aged 18-30 years in good health. The specimen was CD4+ T cells sorted from blood. This chain uses TRBV6-5 with TRBJ2-3; D possibly corresponds to TRBD1 (6 bases). CDR3 sequence: CASSYSTGWLVADTQYF. The CDR3 nucleotides read TGTGCCAGCAGTTACTCCACAGGGTGGTTGGTCGCAGATACGCAGTATTTT.